One and the same sample provided the 7 T cell receptor beta chains below, sequenced in a study of blood T cell repertoires in COVID-19. Sequencing was performed with immunoSEQ multiplex PCR; in TCRdb, only in-frame clones are kept and a portion is missing. Of about 150,000 clones listed, about four fifths are singletons. Sequencing was carried out using peripheral blood. The receptors were sampled from a man in his sixties with acute or convalescent COVID-19.

The chain employs TRBV7-2 and TRBJ1-5; TRBD1 might be the D (5 bases). V was clipped by 1 base and J by 3 bases, with 10 bases between them. The CDR3 covers 15 residues. Germline V gene data show CDR1 as SGHTA and CDR2 as FQGNSA. This chain's CDR3 is CASSLDRRYNQPQHF. DNA of the CDR3: TGTGCCAGCAGCTTAGACAGGCGGTACAATCAGCCCCAGCATTTT.

V usage is TRBV6-6 and J usage is TRBJ1-3; no firm D call. CDR1 MNHNY and CDR2 SVGAGI come from the germline V gene (reference sequence). CDR3 size: 15 residues. The V end lost 10 bases, the J end lost 3 bases, and 19 bases lay between the germline ends. The CDR3 nucleotides are TGTGCCACCTATCGAGGGTCGGCGGATGGAAACACCATATATTTT. This sequence encodes CATYRGSADGNTIYF.

This chain uses TRBV5-1 with TRBJ2-2, with TRBD2 matching 7 bases. The CDR3 runs 16 residues. Looked up from germline, CDR1 is SGHRS and CDR2 is YFSETQ. The V gene end was trimmed by 0 bases and the J gene end by 2 bases; junction bases not matched to a gene: 4. Here the CDR3 DNA reads TGCGCCAGCAGCTTGGCAGCTAGCGGAAACACCGGGGAGCTGTTTTTT. Protein product: CASSLAASGNTGELFF.

J is TRBJ2-5 and V is TRBV19; a weak D match, TRBD2 (6 bases). Germline CDR1 reads LNHDA; CDR2 reads SQIVND (reference sequence). The CDR3 loop spans 14 amino acids. Trimming took off 4 bases at V and 7 bases at J, with 16 bases between the two ends. CDR3 protein: CASSTTGTRSTQYF. Written as DNA, the CDR3 is TGTGCCAGTAGTACTACCGGGACTCGGTCGACCCAGTACTTC.

The chain links TRBV6-5 to TRBJ1-6; no clear D gene. The germline V gene has CDR1 MNHEY and CDR2 SVGAGI. This CDR3 is 15 amino acids long. Trimming stripped 0 bases from V and 4 bases from J, with 7 bases between. CDR3: CASSYSTDYNSPLHF. In nucleotides, the CDR3 is TGTGCCAGCAGTTACTCTACAGATTATAATTCACCCCTCCACTTT.

In its sample, this clone was seen once. The V and J genes are TRBV5-6 and TRBJ2-4; tentatively, D is TRBD1 (6 bases). CDR1 is SGHDT and CDR2 is YYEEEE in the germline V gene. This CDR3 spans 16 amino acids. V lost 1 base and J 2 bases, leaving 13 bases between the germline ends. The CDR3 DNA sequence: TGTGCCAGCAGCTTGCGACAGGTTACTACCAAAAACATTCAGTACTTC. It specifies CASSLRQVTTKNIQYF.

The chain employs TRBV5-3 and TRBJ2-7, with 7 bases that match TRBD1. TRBV5-3 is an ORF for which the function is uncertain. V shed 0 bases, J shed 0 bases, and the junction held 6 bases outside the gene matches. The CDR3 covers 16 residues. CDR3 region: CARSLVRRDSSYEQYF. CDR3 nucleotides: TGTGCCAGAAGCTTGGTCCGACGGGACAGCTCCTACGAGCAGTACTTC.